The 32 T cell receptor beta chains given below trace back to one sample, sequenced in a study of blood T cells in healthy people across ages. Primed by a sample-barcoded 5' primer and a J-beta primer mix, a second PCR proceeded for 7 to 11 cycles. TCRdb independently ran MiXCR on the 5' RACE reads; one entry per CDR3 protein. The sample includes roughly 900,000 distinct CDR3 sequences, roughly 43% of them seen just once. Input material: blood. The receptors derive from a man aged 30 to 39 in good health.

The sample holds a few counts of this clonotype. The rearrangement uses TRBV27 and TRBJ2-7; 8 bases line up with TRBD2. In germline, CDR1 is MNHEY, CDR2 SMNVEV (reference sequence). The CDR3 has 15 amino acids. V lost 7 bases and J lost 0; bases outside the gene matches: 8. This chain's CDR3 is CASTNSGKSSYEQYF. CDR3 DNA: TGTGCCAGCACCAATAGCGGGAAAAGCTCCTACGAGCAGTACTTC.

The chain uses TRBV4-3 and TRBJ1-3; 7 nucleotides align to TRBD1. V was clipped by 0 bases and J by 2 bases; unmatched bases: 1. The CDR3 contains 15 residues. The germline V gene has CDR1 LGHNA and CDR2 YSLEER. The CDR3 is CASSQDQGAGNTIYF. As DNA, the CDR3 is TGCGCCAGCAGCCAAGATCAGGGGGCTGGAAACACCATATATTTT.

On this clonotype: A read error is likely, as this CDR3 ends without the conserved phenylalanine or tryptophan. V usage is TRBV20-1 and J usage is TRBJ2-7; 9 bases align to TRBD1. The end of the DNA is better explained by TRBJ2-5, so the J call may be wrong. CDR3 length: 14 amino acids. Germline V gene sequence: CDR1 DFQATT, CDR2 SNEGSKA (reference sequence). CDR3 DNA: TGCAGTGCTACTAGACAGGGGGTAGGGGAGACCCAGTACTCC. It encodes CSATRQGVGETQYS.

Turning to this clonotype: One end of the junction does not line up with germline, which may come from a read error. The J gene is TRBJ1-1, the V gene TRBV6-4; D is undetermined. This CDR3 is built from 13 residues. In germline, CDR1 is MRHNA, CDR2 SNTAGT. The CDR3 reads CASSEGRNTKAFF. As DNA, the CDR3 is TGTGCCAGCAGTGAAGGGAGGAACACTAAAGCTTTCTTT.

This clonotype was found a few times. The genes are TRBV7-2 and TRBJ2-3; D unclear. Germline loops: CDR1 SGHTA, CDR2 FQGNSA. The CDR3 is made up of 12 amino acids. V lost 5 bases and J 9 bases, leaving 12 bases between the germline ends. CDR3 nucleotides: TGTGCCAGCAGCCCCCCCGAGAGGACGCAGTATTTT. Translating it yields CASSPPERTQYF. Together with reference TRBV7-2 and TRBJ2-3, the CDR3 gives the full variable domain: GAGVSQSPSNKVTEKGKDVELRCDPISGHTALYWYRQSLGQGLEFLIYFQGNSAPDKSGLPSDRFSAERTGGSVSTLTIQRTQQEDSAVYLCASSPPERTQYFGPGTRLTVL.

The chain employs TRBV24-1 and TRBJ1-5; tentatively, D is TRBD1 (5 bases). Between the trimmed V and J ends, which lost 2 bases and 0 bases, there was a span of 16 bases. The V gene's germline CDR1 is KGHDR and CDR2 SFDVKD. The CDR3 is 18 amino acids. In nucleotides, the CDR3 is TGTGCCACCAGTGATTCCCCAGCGGGGGAGTATAGCAATCAGCCCCAGCATTTT. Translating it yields CATSDSPAGEYSNQPQHF.

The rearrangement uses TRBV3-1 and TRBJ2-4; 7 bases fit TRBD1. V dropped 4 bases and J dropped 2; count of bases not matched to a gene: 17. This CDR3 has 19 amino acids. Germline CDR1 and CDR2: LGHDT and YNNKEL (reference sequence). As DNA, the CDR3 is TGTGCCAGCAGCCCTTCCCGGGACAGAATGGATGTGTCCAAAAACATTCAGTACTTC. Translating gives CASSPSRDRMDVSKNIQYF.

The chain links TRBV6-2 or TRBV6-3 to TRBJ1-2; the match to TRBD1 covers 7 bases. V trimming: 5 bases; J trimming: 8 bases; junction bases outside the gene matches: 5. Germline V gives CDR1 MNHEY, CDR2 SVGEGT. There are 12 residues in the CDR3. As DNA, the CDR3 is TGTGCCAGCAGTGGGACAGCAAGAGGCTACACCTTC. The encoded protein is CASSGTARGYTF.

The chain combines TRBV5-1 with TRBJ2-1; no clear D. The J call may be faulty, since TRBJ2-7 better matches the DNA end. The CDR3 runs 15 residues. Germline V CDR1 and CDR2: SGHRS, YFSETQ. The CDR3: CASSLVGKPYNEQYF. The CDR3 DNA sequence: TGCGCCAGCAGCTTGGTGGGGAAACCATACAATGAGCAGTACTTC.

The DNA for the CDR3 is TGTGCCAGCAGGAGTGGGACAGGGATAAATGAAAAACTGTTTTTT. Its translation is CASRSGTGINEKLFF. The chain has TRBV7-9 and TRBJ1-4; 9 nucleotides align to TRBD1. The CDR3 extends over 15 amino acids. Germline CDR1 and CDR2: SEHNR and FQNEAQ (reference sequence). V shed 6 bases, J shed 5 bases, and the junction held 7 bases outside the gene matches.

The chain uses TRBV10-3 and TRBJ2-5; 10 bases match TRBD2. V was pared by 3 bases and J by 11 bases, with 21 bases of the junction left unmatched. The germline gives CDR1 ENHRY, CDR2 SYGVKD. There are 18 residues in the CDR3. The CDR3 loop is CAISDERGGSRSYNEQYF. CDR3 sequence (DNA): TGTGCCATCAGTGATGAGCGGGGGGGCTCTCGGTCCTACAATGAGCAGTACTTC.

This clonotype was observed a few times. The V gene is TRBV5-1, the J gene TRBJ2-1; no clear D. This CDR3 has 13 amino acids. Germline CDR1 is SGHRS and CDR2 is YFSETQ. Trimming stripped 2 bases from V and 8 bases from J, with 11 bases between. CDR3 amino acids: CASSFSVADEQFF. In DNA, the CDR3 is TGCGCCAGCAGCTTTTCCGTCGCAGATGAGCAGTTCTTC.

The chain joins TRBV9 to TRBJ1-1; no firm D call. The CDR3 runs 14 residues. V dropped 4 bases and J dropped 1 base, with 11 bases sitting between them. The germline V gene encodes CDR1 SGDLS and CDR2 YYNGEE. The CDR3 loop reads CASSIGPTNTEAFF. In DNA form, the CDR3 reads TGTGCCAGCAGCATCGGACCCACGAACACTGAAGCTTTCTTT.

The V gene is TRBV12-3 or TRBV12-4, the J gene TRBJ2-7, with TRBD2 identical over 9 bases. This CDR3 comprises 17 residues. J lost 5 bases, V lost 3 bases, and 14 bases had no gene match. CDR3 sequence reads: CASSFKKLGREGHEQYF. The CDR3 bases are TGTGCCAGCAGTTTCAAGAAGCTGGGGCGGGAGGGCCACGAGCAGTACTTC.

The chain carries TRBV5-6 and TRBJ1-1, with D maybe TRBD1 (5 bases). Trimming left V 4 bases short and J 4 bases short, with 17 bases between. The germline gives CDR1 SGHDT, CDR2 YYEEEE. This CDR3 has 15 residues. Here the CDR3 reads CASSLPPGSATEAFF. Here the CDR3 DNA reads TGTGCCAGCAGCCTACCTCCAGGGTCGGCCACTGAAGCTTTCTTT.

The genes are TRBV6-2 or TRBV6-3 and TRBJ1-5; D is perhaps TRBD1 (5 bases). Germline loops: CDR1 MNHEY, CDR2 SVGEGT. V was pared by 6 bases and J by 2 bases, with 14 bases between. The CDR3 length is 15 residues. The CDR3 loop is CASRPIGGRNQPQHF. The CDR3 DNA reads TGTGCCAGCAGACCGATTGGGGGACGCAATCAGCCCCAGCATTTT.

The CDR3: CSAKGHPNYGYTF. In DNA, the CDR3 is TGCAGTGCTAAAGGACATCCTAACTATGGCTACACCTTC. The chain combines TRBV20-1 with TRBJ1-2; possible D gene TRBD1, 5 bases. V lost 4 bases and J 0 bases, leaving 9 bases between the germline ends. The CDR3 has 13 amino acids. Germline loops: CDR1 DFQATT, CDR2 SNEGSKA (reference sequence).

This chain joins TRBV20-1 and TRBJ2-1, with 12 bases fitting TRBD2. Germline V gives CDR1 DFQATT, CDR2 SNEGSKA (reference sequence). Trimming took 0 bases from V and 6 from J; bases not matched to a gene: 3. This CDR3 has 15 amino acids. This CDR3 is CSARDELAGGNEQFF. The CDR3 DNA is TGCAGTGCTAGAGATGAACTAGCGGGGGGCAATGAGCAGTTCTTC.

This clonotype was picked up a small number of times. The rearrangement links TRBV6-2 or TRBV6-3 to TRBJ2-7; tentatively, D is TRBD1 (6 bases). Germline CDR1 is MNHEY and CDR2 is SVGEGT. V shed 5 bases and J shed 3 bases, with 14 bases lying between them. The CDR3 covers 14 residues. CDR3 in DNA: TGTGCCAGCAGTCACCTTGGGGACAACTACGAGCAGTACTTC. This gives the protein CASSHLGDNYEQYF.

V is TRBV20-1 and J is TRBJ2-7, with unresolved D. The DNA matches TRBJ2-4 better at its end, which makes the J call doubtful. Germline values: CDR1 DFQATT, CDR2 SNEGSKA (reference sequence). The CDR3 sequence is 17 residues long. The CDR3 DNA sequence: TGCAGTGCTAGAGACAGCAGCAGTCCCGTGTCCAAAAACATTCAGTACTTC. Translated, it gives CSARDSSSPVSKNIQYF.

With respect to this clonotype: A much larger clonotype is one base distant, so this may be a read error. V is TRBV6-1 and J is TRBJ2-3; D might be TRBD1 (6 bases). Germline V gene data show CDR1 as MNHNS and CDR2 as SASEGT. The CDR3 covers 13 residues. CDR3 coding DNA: TGTGCCAGCAGAGAACAGGGCACAGATACGCGGTATTTT. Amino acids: CASREQGTDTRYF.

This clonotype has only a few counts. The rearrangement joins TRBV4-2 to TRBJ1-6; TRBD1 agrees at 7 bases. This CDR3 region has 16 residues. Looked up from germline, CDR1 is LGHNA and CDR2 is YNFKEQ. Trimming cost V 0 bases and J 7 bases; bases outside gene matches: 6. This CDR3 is CASSQDMTGRNSPLHF. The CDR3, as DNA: TGTGCCAGCAGCCAAGATATGACAGGGCGGAATTCACCCCTCCACTTT.

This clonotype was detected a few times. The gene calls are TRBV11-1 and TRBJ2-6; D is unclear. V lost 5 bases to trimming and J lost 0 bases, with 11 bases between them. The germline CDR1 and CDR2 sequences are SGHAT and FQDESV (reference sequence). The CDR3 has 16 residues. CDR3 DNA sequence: TGTGCCAGCAGCGTCCGGGCCACCTCTGGGGCCAACGTCCTGACTTTC. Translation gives CASSVRATSGANVLTF.

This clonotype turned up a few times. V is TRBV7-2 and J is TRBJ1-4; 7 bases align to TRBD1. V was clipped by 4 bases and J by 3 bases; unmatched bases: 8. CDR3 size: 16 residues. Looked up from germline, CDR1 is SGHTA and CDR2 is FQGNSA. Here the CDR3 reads CASSSPTGFPNEKLFF. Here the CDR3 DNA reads TGTGCCAGCAGCTCCCCGACAGGGTTTCCTAATGAAAAACTGTTTTTT.

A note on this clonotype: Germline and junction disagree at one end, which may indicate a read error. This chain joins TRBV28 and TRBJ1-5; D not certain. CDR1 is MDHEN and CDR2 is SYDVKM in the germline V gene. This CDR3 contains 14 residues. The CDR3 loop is CAGSTSGPPTAQHF. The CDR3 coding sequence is TGTGCCGGCAGTACCTCAGGTCCCCCTACAGCCCAGCATTTT.

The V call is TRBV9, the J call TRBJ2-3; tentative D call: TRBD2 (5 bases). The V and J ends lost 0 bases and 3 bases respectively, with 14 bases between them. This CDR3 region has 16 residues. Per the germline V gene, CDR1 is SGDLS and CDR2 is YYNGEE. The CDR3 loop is CASSVGGGIGTDTQYF. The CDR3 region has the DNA TGTGCCAGCAGCGTAGGTGGAGGCATAGGGACAGATACGCAGTATTTT.

This CDR3 reads CASSLFRDRGTEAFF. The CDR3 DNA is TGTGCCAGCAGTTTATTTCGGGACAGGGGCACTGAAGCTTTCTTT. The rearrangement uses TRBV28 and TRBJ1-1; 10 bases match TRBD1. The J segment lost 4 bases and the V segment lost 1 base, leaving 3 bases of the junction unmatched. Per germline, CDR1 MDHEN and CDR2 SYDVKM. There are 15 residues in the CDR3.

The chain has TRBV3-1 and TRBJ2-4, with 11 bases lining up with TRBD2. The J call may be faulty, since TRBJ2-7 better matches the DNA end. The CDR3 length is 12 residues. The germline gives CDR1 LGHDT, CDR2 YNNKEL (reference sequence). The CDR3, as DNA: TGTGCCACCGGGACTAGCGGCTACGAGCAGTACTTC. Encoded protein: CATGTSGYEQYF.

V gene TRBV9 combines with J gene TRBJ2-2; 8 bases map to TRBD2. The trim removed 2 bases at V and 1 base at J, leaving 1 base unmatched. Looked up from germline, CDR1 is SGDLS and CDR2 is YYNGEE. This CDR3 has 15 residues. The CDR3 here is CASSVGTRNTGELFF. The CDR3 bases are TGTGCCAGCAGCGTCGGGACTAGGAACACCGGGGAGCTGTTTTTT.

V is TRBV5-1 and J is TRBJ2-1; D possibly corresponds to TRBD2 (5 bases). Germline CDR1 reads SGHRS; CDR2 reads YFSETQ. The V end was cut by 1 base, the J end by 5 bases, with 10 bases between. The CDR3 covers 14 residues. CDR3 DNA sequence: TGCGCCAGCAGCTTGACTGGACTGAACAATGAGCAGTTCTTC. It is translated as CASSLTGLNNEQFF.

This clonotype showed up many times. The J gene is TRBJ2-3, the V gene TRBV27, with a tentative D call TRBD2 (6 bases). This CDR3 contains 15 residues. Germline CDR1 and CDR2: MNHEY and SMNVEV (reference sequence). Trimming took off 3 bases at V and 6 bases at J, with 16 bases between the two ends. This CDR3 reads CASSFLRDSMDTQYF. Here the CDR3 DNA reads TGTGCCAGCAGTTTTCTCCGGGACTCAATGGATACGCAGTATTTT.

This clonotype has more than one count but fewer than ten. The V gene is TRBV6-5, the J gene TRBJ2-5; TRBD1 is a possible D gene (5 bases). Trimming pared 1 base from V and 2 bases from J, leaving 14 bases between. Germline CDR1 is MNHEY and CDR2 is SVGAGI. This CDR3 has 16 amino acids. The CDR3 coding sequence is TGTGCCAGCAGTTACTTTGCAGGGTTGACGCAAGAGACCCAGTACTTC. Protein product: CASSYFAGLTQETQYF.